The present TCR beta chain was sequenced within a study of T cell changes during pregnancy in multiple sclerosis. Repertoires were generated with immunoSEQ multiplex PCR, while TCRdb's copy carries only in-frame clones and drops some. The sample has more than 65,000 clones; 90% are singletons. The germline V gene encodes CDR1 SEHNR and CDR2 FQNEAQ (reference sequence). V gave up 6 bases and J gave up 7 bases, with 9 bases separating them. CDR3 size: 12 residues. This receptor was identified in a female donor in good health, enrolled as a control in a pregnancy study. The sequenced sample was peripheral blood, obtained after pregnancy. The V and J genes are TRBV7-9 and TRBJ1-4; D is possibly TRBD1 (5 bases). CDR3 residues: CASRWRGEKLFF. The CDR3 DNA follows: TGTGCCAGCAGGTGGAGGGGTGAAAAACTGTTTTTT.